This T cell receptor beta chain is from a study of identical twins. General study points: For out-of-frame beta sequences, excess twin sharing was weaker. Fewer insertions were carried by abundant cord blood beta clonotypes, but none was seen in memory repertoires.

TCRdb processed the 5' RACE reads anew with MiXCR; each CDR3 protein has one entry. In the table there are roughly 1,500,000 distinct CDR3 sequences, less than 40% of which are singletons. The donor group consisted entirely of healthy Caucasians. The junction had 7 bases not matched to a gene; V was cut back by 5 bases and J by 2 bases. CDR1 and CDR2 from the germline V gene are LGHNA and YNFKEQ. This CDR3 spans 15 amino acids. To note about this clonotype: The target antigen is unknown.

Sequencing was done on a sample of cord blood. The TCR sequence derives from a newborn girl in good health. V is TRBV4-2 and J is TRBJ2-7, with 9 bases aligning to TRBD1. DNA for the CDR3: TGTGCCAGCAGCTATCCCGGGACAGGGACCTACGAGCAGTACTTC. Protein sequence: CASSYPGTGTYEQYF.